The 20 T cell receptor beta chains presented below share a single source sample, sequenced in a study of T cell clonality in common variable immunodeficiency. General study findings and limits: Common variable immunodeficiency TCR beta sequences reportedly had fewer deletions and N-nucleotide insertions.

Measured with immunoSEQ multiplex PCR; TCRdb has only the in-frame clones, and not every one. The sample shows 30,000 to 40,000 clones, none of them appearing just once. The antigens of these receptors remain unknown. Material: peripheral blood mononuclear cells. The receptors stem from a human donor with common variable immunodeficiency.

This clone was observed a few times. Since a far larger clone is one base different, this is likely a read error. CDR3 in amino acids: CASSLGGQVADTQYF. The covered CDR3 bases are TGTGCCAGCAGCTTGGGGGGACAGGTCGCAGATACG. The chain combines TRBV11-3 with TRBJ2-3, with 8 bases fitting TRBD1. The read terminates 3 residues ahead of where the CDR3 ends, so the germline J gene completes it. The junction had 6 bases not matched to a gene; V was cut back by 3 bases and J by 4 bases. This CDR3 contains 15 residues. Germline lookup yields CDR1 SGHNT and CDR2 YENEEA. Looking up the rest from reference TRBV11-3 and TRBJ2-3 gives the full variable domain: EAGVVQSPRYKIIEKKQPVAFWCNPISGHNTLYWYLQNLGQGPELLIRYENEEAVDDSQLPKDRFSAERLKGVDSTLKIQPAELGDSAVYLCASSLGGQVADTQYFGPGTRLTVL.

This clone was found a few times. The read terminates 3 residues ahead of where the CDR3 ends, so the germline J gene completes it. V gene TRBV20-1 combines with J gene TRBJ2-7, with 8 bases matching TRBD2. CDR1 and CDR2 from the germline V gene are DFQATT and SNEGSKA (reference sequence). The CDR3 totals 13 residues. The J segment lost 6 bases and the V segment lost 3 bases, leaving 7 bases of the junction unmatched. The CDR3 bases that were read are TGCAGTGCTAGGGTTAGCGGGGCCCCCGAG. Protein: CSARVSGAPE. The complete CDR3 reads CSARVSGAPEQYF.

As concerns this clone: The observed sequence ends 3 residues before the CDR3 terminus, with the missing tail filled in from the germline J gene. This chain uses TRBV19 with TRBJ2-3; 7 bases are shared with TRBD2. Germline trimming cut 6 bases from V and 3 bases from J; bases unmatched to any gene: 6. CDR3 length: 14 residues. Germline assignment: CDR1 LNHDA and CDR2 SQIVND (reference sequence). The chain's CDR3 is CASSLGGGTDTQYF. The covered CDR3 bases are TGTGCCAGTAGCCTCGGGGGAGGGACAGATACG.

The sample holds many counts of this clone. The CDR3 is cut off 3 residues early in the read; its end comes from the germline J gene. This sequence joins TRBV7-3 and TRBJ2-1; 13 positions agree with TRBD2. J was trimmed by 5 bases and V by 1 base; bases with no gene match: 5. CDR1 is SGHTA and CDR2 is FQGTGA in the germline V gene. The CDR3 is 17 amino acids. The CDR3: CASSLRGGLAGNNEQFF. The CDR3 DNA, read in part, is TGTGCCAGCAGCTTAAGGGGGGGACTAGCGGGGAACAATGAG.

This clone was observed a handful of times. The CDR3 extends 3 residues past the end of the read, so its final part is completed from the germline J gene. The chain recombines TRBV7-9 with TRBJ2-7, with TRBD1 as a possible D gene (6 bases). The CDR3 consists of 13 residues. Germline CDR1 is SEHNR and CDR2 is FQNEAQ (reference sequence). Deletions cut 3 bases from V and 3 bases from J, with 9 bases between. This CDR3 is CASSFTGLYEQYF. Partial CDR3 DNA: TGTGCCAGCAGCTTTACAGGGCTCTACGAG.

This clone was seen more than once but under ten times. The sequenced fragment ends 3 residues before the CDR3 boundary, so the rest is inferred from the germline J gene. The chain carries TRBV5-5 and TRBJ2-5, with 13 bases lining up with TRBD2. The germline gives CDR1 SGHKS, CDR2 YYEKEE (reference sequence). With 4 bases clipped from V and 4 bases from J, the junction kept 4 bases outside the gene matches. CDR3 length equals 15 residues. The CDR3 is CASSPRTSGGETQYF. The covered CDR3 bases are TGTGCCAGCAGCCCCAGGACTAGCGGGGGAGAGACC.

This clone turned up a few times. One end of the junction is discordant with germline, which a read error may explain. The read stops 3 residues short of the end of the CDR3; the missing end is completed from the germline J gene. This chain links TRBV7-2 with TRBJ1-2, with D unresolved. The CDR3 has 13 amino acids. The germline V gene has CDR1 SGHTA and CDR2 FQGNSA. The covered CDR3 bases are TGTGCCAGCAGCTTAGACAGTAACAATGGC. This sequence encodes CASSLDSNNG. The full CDR3 is CASSLDSNNGYTF.

There are many counts of this clone. The observed sequence ends 3 residues before the CDR3 terminus, with the missing tail filled in from the germline J gene. V usage is TRBV19 and J usage is TRBJ2-3; 12 bases map to TRBD2. The germline CDR1 and CDR2 sequences are LNHDA and SQIVND (reference sequence). This CDR3 contains 17 residues. V trimming: 6 bases; J trimming: 0 bases; junction bases outside the gene matches: 7. The sequenced CDR3 bases are TGTGCCAGTAGCGGACTAGCGGGATGGTCTAGCACAGATACG. This codes for CASSGLAGWSSTDT. The full CDR3 is CASSGLAGWSSTDTQYF.

This clone was detected a few times. The read stops 3 residues short of the end of the CDR3; the missing end is completed from the germline J gene. This sequence joins TRBV2 and TRBJ2-3, with TRBD1 matching 8 bases. Germline CDR1 is SNHLY and CDR2 is FYNNEI. This CDR3 region has 14 residues. The V gene end was trimmed by 1 base and the J gene end by 4 bases; junction bases not matched to a gene: 1. The sequenced part of the CDR3 DNA is TGTGCCAGCAGTGAAGGCAGGGGGCCAGATACG. It is translated as CASSEGRGPDT. The whole CDR3 protein is CASSEGRGPDTQYF.

This clone was recorded many times. The CDR3 is cut off 3 residues early in the read; its end comes from the germline J gene. The V and J genes are TRBV19 and TRBJ2-1; 7 nucleotides match TRBD2. Germline CDR1 LNHDA, CDR2 SQIVND (reference sequence). After removal of 4 bases from V and 4 bases from J, the junction contained 4 bases not matched to a gene. The CDR3 loop spans 14 amino acids. The sequenced part of the CDR3 DNA is TGTGCCAGTAGTACCCAGCGGGGTTACAATGAG. Translating gives CASSTQRGYNE. The full CDR3 protein is CASSTQRGYNEQFF.

This clone appeared many times. One end of the junction varies from germline; a read error may be responsible. The sequence runs out 3 residues before the end of the CDR3; the remainder is reconstructed from the germline J gene. The rearrangement joins TRBV7-9 to TRBJ2-7, with D hard to call. Germline loops: CDR1 SEHNR, CDR2 FQNEAQ (reference sequence). The CDR3 runs to 12 residues. The sequenced part of the CDR3 DNA is TGTTCCAGCAGCTTTAGGGCCTACGAG. Protein sequence: CSSSFRAYE. The CDR3 in its entirety is CSSSFRAYEQYF.

This CDR3 is CASSPEREKYEQFF. Incomplete CDR3 DNA: TGTGCCAGTAGCCCCGAGCGGGAGAAGTATGAG. V gene TRBV19 combines with J gene TRBJ2-1; TRBD2 matches at 8 bases. The CDR3 end falls 3 residues outside the read, so it is completed with the germline J gene. V trimming: 6 bases; J trimming: 8 bases; junction bases outside the gene matches: 9. The CDR3 extends over 14 amino acids. The germline gives CDR1 LNHDA, CDR2 SQIVND (reference sequence).

As for this clone: The read ends 3 residues early relative to the CDR3; the germline J gene fills the gap. This chain connects TRBV2 to TRBJ2-2; TRBD1 or TRBD2 may be the D gene (7 bases each). Trimming removed 7 bases at V and 2 bases at J, with 14 bases between. Germline CDR1 reads SNHLY; CDR2 reads FYNNEI. The CDR3 extends over 15 amino acids. The CDR3 here is CASTGGGPNTGELFF. The part of the CDR3 DNA that was read is TGTGCCAGCACAGGGGGAGGGCCCAACACCGGGGAG.

This clone is judged medium-sized. The read ends 3 residues early relative to the CDR3; the germline J gene fills the gap. The chain carries TRBV15 and TRBJ2-7, with 7 bases lining up with TRBD1. Germline V gives CDR1 LNHNV, CDR2 YYDKDF (reference sequence). Trimming took 5 bases from V and 3 from J; bases not matched to a gene: 7. The CDR3 runs to 14 residues. The covered CDR3 bases are TGTGCCACCAGCTCCGGGACAGACGTCTACGAG. It translates to CATSSGTDVYE. The complete CDR3 sequence is CATSSGTDVYEQYF.

This clone was seen a few times. The read ends 3 residues before the CDR3 terminus; that terminus is restored from the germline J gene. The chain combines TRBV7-9 with TRBJ1-2; 7 positions agree with TRBD1. The length of the CDR3 is 15 residues. V shed 6 bases and J 0 bases; nucleotides not matched to a gene: 7. Germline V gives CDR1 SEHNR, CDR2 FQNEAQ (reference sequence). The CDR3 loop reads CASRPAGTANYGYTF. The covered CDR3 bases are TGTGCCAGCAGACCCGCAGGGACAGCTAACTATGGC.

This clone appeared many times. The CDR3 end is not reached by the read, which stops 3 residues before it; the germline J gene fills it in. This chain joins TRBV19 and TRBJ1-2; D gene unclear. The CDR3 is 11 amino acids. Trimming cost V 7 bases and J 1 base, with 4 bases left between them. Germline lookup yields CDR1 LNHDA and CDR2 SQIVND (reference sequence). CDR3 region: CASTFNYGYTF. The CDR3 bases that were read are TGTGCCAGTACGTTTAACTATGGC.

Ten or more counts support this clone. The sequence runs out 3 residues before the end of the CDR3; the remainder is reconstructed from the germline J gene. J is TRBJ2-1 and V is TRBV4-1, with 7 bases aligning to TRBD1. J was trimmed by 5 bases and V by 8 bases; bases with no gene match: 12. This CDR3 region has 15 residues. CDR1 and CDR2 from the germline V gene are MGHRA and YSYEKL. The CDR3 DNA, read in part, is TGCGCCAGCGGCTACATACAGGGGACGAACAATGAG. Translation: CASGYIQGTNNE. The full CDR3 sequence reads CASGYIQGTNNEQFF.

This clone occurred many times. The read finishes 3 residues shy of the CDR3 end, and the germline J gene is used to complete it. The chain joins TRBV12-3 or TRBV12-4 to TRBJ2-1; perhaps TRBD1 as D (6 bases). V lost 6 bases and J lost 5, with 14 bases in between. The CDR3 totals 14 residues. Incomplete CDR3 DNA: TGTGCCAGCAGCCCAGGGGCACGAAACAATGAG. Translated: CASSPGARNNE. From start to end, the CDR3 is CASSPGARNNEQFF.

This clone showed up just a few times. The read gets to within 3 residues of the CDR3 end, and the germline J gene fills in the rest. The rearrangement uses TRBV20-1 and TRBJ1-1; D not certain. Germline CDR1 DFQATT, CDR2 SNEGSKA (reference sequence). The CDR3 totals 14 residues. Trimming left V 6 bases short and J 0 bases short, with 14 bases between. CDR3 amino acids: CSAARSFMNTEAFF. The part of the CDR3 DNA that was read is TGCAGTGCGGCGCGGTCGTTTATGAACACTGAA.

This clone was counted only a few times. The read ends 3 residues before the CDR3 terminus; that terminus is restored from the germline J gene. The chain uses TRBV7-2 and TRBJ2-6; the D is unclear. CDR1 is SGHTA, CDR2 FQGNSA, per germline. V gave up 5 bases and J gave up 2 bases, with 10 bases separating them. The length of the CDR3 is 15 residues. The CDR3 bases that were read are TGTGCCAGCAGCCCACTCGAAACTGGGGCCAACGTC. Translating it yields CASSPLETGANV. The entire CDR3 sequence reads CASSPLETGANVLTF.